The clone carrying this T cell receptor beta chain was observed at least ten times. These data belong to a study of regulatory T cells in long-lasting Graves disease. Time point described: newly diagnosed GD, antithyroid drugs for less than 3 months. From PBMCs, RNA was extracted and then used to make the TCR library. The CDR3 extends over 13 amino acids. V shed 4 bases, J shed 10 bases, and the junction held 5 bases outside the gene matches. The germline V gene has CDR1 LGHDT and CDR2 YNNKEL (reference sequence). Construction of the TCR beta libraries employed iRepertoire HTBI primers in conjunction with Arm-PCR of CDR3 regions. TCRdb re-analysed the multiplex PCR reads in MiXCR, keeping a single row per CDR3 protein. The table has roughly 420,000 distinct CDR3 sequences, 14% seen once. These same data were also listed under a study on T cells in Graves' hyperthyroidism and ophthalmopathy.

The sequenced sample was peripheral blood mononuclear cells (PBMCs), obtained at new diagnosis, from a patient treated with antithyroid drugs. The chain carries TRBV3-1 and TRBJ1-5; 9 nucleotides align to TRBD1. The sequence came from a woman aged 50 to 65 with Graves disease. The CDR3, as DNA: TGTGCCAGCAGCCGGGACAGGGTTCAACCCCAGCATTTT. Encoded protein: CASSRDRVQPQHF.